This T cell receptor (beta chain) was recorded in a study of blood T cell repertoires in COVID-19. Study as a whole: Sample material is recorded as cDNA or gDNA derived from T cells, B-cell-depleted T cells, or PBMCs.

This table comes from immunoSEQ multiplex PCR, and its TCRdb copy is limited to in-frame clones, with some not included. The sample yields nearly 90,000 clones, roughly 88% seen once. Germline values: CDR1 SNHLY, CDR2 FYNNEI. Trimming shortened V by 4 bases and J by 6 bases, and 13 bases separated the two germline ends. The CDR3 has 15 amino acids. What was sequenced was peripheral blood. This clonotype originated in a man older than 75 with acute or convalescent COVID-19. The chain couples TRBV2 to TRBJ1-6, with D possibly being TRBD1 (6 bases). The CDR3: CASSVPGAFNSPLHF. CDR3 bases: TGTGCCAGCAGTGTACCAGGGGCCTTTAATTCACCCCTCCACTTT. Together with reference TRBV2 and TRBJ1-6, the CDR3 gives the full variable domain: EPEVTQTPSHQVTQMGQEVILRCVPISNHLYFYWYRQILGQKVEFLVSFYNNEISEKSEIFDDQFSVERPDGSNFTLKIRSTKLEDSAMYFCASSVPGAFNSPLHFGNGTRLTVT.